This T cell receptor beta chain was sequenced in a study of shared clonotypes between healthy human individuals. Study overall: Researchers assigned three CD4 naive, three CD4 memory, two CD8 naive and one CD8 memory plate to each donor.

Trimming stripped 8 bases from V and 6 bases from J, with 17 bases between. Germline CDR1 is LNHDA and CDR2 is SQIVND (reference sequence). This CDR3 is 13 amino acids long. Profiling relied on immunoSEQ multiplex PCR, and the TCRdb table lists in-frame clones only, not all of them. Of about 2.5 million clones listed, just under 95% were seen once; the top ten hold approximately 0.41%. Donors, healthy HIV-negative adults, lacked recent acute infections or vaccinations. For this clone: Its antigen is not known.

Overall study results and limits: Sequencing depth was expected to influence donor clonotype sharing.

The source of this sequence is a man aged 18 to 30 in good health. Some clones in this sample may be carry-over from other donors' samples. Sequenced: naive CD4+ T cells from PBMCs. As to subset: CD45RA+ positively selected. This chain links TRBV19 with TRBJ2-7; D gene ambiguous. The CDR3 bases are TGTGCCAGTGGTGGTCTCCGGTCGGGCGAGCAGTACTTC. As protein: CASGGLRSGEQYF. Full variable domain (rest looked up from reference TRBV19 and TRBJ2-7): DGGITQSPKYLFRKEGQNVTLSCEQNLNHDAMYWYRQDPGQGLRLIYYSQIVNDFQKGDIAEGYSVSREKKESFPLTVTSAQKNPTAFYLCASGGLRSGEQYFGPGTRLTVT.